These 23 T cell receptor beta chains came from one sample sequenced in a study of blood T cell repertoires in COVID-19. Sequenced by immunoSEQ multiplex PCR; TCRdb stores in-frame clones only, minus some. There are about 68,000 clones in the sample; about 86% occur only once, and about 1.5% lies in the top ten. Sequencing used peripheral blood. The receptors were sampled from a woman aged 55-75 years with acute or convalescent COVID-19.

The rearrangement links TRBV6-5 to TRBJ2-5; 7 nucleotides align to TRBD1. Germline lookup yields CDR1 MNHEY and CDR2 SVGAGI. Trimming cost V 0 bases and J 7 bases; bases outside gene matches: 8. This CDR3 is built from 15 residues. CDR3 loop: CASSYSRQGVRTQYF. The DNA for the CDR3 is TGTGCCAGCAGTTACTCGCGACAGGGAGTAAGGACCCAGTACTTC.

This rearrangement joins TRBV7-2 to TRBJ2-2; 8 nucleotides match TRBD1. The CDR3 length is 16 residues. Germline V lookup: CDR1 SGHTA, CDR2 FQGNSA. V lost 3 bases to trimming and J lost 1 base; unmatched junction nucleotides: 4. CDR3 protein: CASSFSGGLNTGELFF. The CDR3 nucleotides read TGTGCCAGCAGCTTTTCAGGGGGCTTGAACACCGGGGAGCTGTTTTTT.

The gene calls are TRBV12-5 and TRBJ1-1, with a tentative D call TRBD1 (5 bases). The CDR3 sequence is 16 residues long. The germline gives CDR1 LGHNT, CDR2 FRNRAP. V dropped 0 bases and J dropped 3 bases, with 14 bases sitting between them. Written as DNA, the CDR3 is TGTGCTAGTGGTTTGGTTAGGGGAATGTCGGACACTGAAGCTTTCTTT. Translation: CASGLVRGMSDTEAFF.

The rearrangement links TRBV19 to TRBJ2-1; the D gene is possibly TRBD1 (6 bases). V gave up 3 bases and J gave up 7 bases, with 13 bases separating them. This CDR3 has 14 residues. Germline V gives CDR1 LNHDA, CDR2 SQIVND (reference sequence). The CDR3 sequence: CASSIGGSGNEQFF. The CDR3 DNA reads as TGTGCCAGTAGTATTGGGGGCAGTGGAAATGAGCAGTTCTTC.

The chain employs TRBV24-1 and TRBJ1-2, with D unresolved. V lost 2 bases, J lost 0 bases, and 6 bases lay in between. Germline V gives CDR1 KGHDR, CDR2 SFDVKD. The CDR3 has 14 amino acids. CDR3: CATSDSPANYGYTF. CDR3 nucleotide sequence: TGTGCCACCAGTGATTCCCCAGCTAACTATGGCTACACCTTC.

The V call is TRBV5-1, the J call TRBJ2-1, with 9 nucleotides matching TRBD1. V was clipped by 3 bases and J by 0 bases; unmatched bases: 4. CDR1 and CDR2 from the germline V gene are SGHRS and YFSETQ. This CDR3 comprises 16 residues. This chain's CDR3 is CASSWGQGRSYNEQFF. CDR3 DNA sequence: TGCGCCAGCAGCTGGGGACAGGGTCGCTCCTACAATGAGCAGTTCTTC.

The chain recombines TRBV5-1 with TRBJ2-1, with 7 positions matching TRBD2. The CDR3 extends over 16 amino acids. V shed 3 bases and J 0 bases; nucleotides not matched to a gene: 6. The germline V gene has CDR1 SGHRS and CDR2 YFSETQ. The CDR3 here is CASSYPPGGSYNEQFF. The CDR3, as DNA: TGCGCCAGCAGCTACCCTCCGGGGGGCTCCTACAATGAGCAGTTCTTC.

The chain combines TRBV5-4 with TRBJ2-3; 7 nucleotides align to TRBD2. This CDR3 has 14 residues. Germline V lookup: CDR1 SGHNT, CDR2 YYREEE (reference sequence). The J segment lost 4 bases and the V segment lost 4 bases, leaving 6 bases of the junction unmatched. The CDR3 sequence: CASSGAGFADTQYF. The CDR3 DNA is TGTGCCAGCAGCGGAGCGGGGTTTGCAGATACGCAGTATTTT.

This chain uses TRBV19 with TRBJ2-2; TRBD2 matches 9 bases. V shed 7 bases, J shed 6 bases, and the junction held 6 bases outside the gene matches. The CDR3 spans 14 residues. Per germline, CDR1 LNHDA and CDR2 SQIVND (reference sequence). CDR3 region: CASKQREEAGELFF. CDR3 sequence (DNA): TGTGCCAGTAAGCAGCGGGAGGAAGCCGGGGAGCTGTTTTTT. Full variable domain (outside the CDR3, taken from reference TRBV19 and TRBJ2-2): DGGITQSPKYLFRKEGQNVTLSCEQNLNHDAMYWYRQDPGQGLRLIYYSQIVNDFQKGDIAEGYSVSREKKESFPLTVTSAQKNPTAFYLCASKQREEAGELFFGEGSRLTVL.

The CDR3 loop reads CASRPPSGGGSYEQYF. In DNA form, the CDR3 reads TGTGCCAGCAGGCCGCCTAGCGGGGGAGGCTCCTACGAGCAGTACTTC. This sequence joins TRBV2 and TRBJ2-7; 10 nucleotides match TRBD2. Germline loops: CDR1 SNHLY, CDR2 FYNNEI. The CDR3 consists of 16 residues. With 6 bases clipped from V and 0 bases from J, the junction kept 8 bases outside the gene matches.

The chain recombines TRBV29-1 with TRBJ1-1, with 7 nucleotides matching TRBD1. Germline trimming cut 7 bases from V and 5 bases from J; bases unmatched to any gene: 13. The length of the CDR3 is 14 residues. The germline CDR1 and CDR2 sequences are SQVTM and ANQGSEA. CDR3 loop: CSALEGAMGTEAFF. In DNA form, the CDR3 reads TGCAGCGCCCTCGAGGGGGCAATGGGGACTGAAGCTTTCTTT.

The chain uses TRBV18 and TRBJ2-5; 13 nucleotides match TRBD2. The J segment lost 6 bases and the V segment lost 3 bases, leaving 4 bases of the junction unmatched. CDR3 length: 15 amino acids. Looked up from germline, CDR1 is KGHSH and CDR2 is LQKENI. CDR3 in amino acids: CASSPRTSGSKTQYF. The CDR3 DNA sequence: TGTGCCAGCTCACCCCGGACTAGCGGGAGTAAGACCCAGTACTTC.

About this clone: Germline and junction disagree at one end, which may indicate a read error. The chain combines TRBV7-2 with TRBJ2-7; 8 bases are a match to TRBD2. The CDR3 totals 14 residues. Germline V CDR1 and CDR2: SGHTA, FQGNSA. The CDR3, as DNA: TGTGCCAGCAGCCAAGGGAGGGGATCAGGACTAGCCCCTTTC. Its translation is CASSQGRGSGLAPF.

The rearrangement joins TRBV18 to TRBJ2-4; weak D call: TRBD2 (5 bases). Between the trimmed V and J ends, which lost 0 bases and 6 bases, there was a span of 18 bases. Germline loops: CDR1 KGHSH, CDR2 LQKENI. CDR3 length equals 17 residues. For the CDR3, the DNA is TGTGCCAGCTCACCACCGAATCCTGCTATCCGGGGAAACATTCAGTACTTC. It specifies CASSPPNPAIRGNIQYF. Full variable domain (remainder filled in from reference TRBV18 and TRBJ2-4): NAGVMQNPRHLVRRRGQEARLRCSPMKGHSHVYWYRQLPEEGLKFMVYLQKENIIDESGMPKERFSAEFPKEGPSILRIQQVVRGDSAAYFCASSPPNPAIRGNIQYFGAGTRLSVL.

This chain joins TRBV6-5 and TRBJ1-5; 8 bases fit TRBD1. The CDR3 contains 13 residues. Unmatched junction bases numbered 5, after V lost 6 bases and J lost 7 bases. CDR1 and CDR2 from the germline V gene are MNHEY and SVGAGI. Here the CDR3 reads CASRTGVRQPQHF. Written as DNA, the CDR3 is TGTGCCAGCAGGACAGGGGTTCGGCAGCCCCAGCATTTT.

Here the CDR3 reads CASSYSFQGNYGYTF. In nucleotides, the CDR3 is TGTGCCAGCAGTTACTCGTTTCAGGGGAACTATGGCTACACCTTC. The rearrangement links TRBV6-5 to TRBJ1-2; TRBD1 is a possible D gene (6 bases). Germline V CDR1 and CDR2: MNHEY, SVGAGI. There are 15 residues in the CDR3. V was cut by 0 bases and J by 2 bases, with 10 bases left in between.

DNA for the CDR3: TGTGCCAGCACGGGCGGGACAGGGCGTTTCTTC. Protein product: CASTGGTGRFF. The chain has TRBV12-3 or TRBV12-4 and TRBJ2-1; TRBD1 matches 9 bases. J lost 16 bases, V lost 7 bases, and 8 bases had no gene match. This CDR3 has 11 residues.

This clone showed up just a few times. V gene TRBV5-1 combines with J gene TRBJ1-6; a weak D match, TRBD1 (6 bases). Germline CDR1 and CDR2: SGHRS and YFSETQ. This CDR3 comprises 15 residues. V was clipped by 0 bases and J by 14 bases, with 18 bases between them. CDR3 protein: CASSLAAGTPNSLHF. The DNA of the CDR3 is TGCGCCAGCAGCTTGGCCGCCGGGACACCGAATTCCCTCCACTTT.

This chain connects TRBV7-2 to TRBJ1-2; D gene uncertain. Deletions cut 4 bases from V and 8 bases from J, with 20 bases between. The CDR3 spans 15 residues. CDR1 and CDR2 from the germline V gene are SGHTA and FQGNSA. The CDR3 spells CASSSSVIRGGGYTF. CDR3 coding DNA: TGTGCCAGCAGCTCCTCCGTTATTCGCGGAGGGGGCTACACCTTC.

This rearrangement joins TRBV6-2 or TRBV6-3 to TRBJ2-7; 11 nucleotides agree with TRBD2. Trimming at V came to 2 bases and at J to 3 bases, leaving 3 bases not matched to a gene. The CDR3 sequence is 15 residues long. Germline V lookup: CDR1 MNHEY, CDR2 SVGEGT. Written as DNA, the CDR3 is TGTGCCAGCAGTTACCCCGGGACTAGCGGCTACGAGCAGTACTTC. Amino acid sequence: CASSYPGTSGYEQYF.

The chain has TRBV5-4 and TRBJ1-4, with 10 nucleotides matching TRBD1. V lost 3 bases and J lost 6; bases outside the gene matches: 5. Germline CDR1 and CDR2: SGHNT and YYREEE (reference sequence). The CDR3 has 15 amino acids. CDR3 nucleotides: TGTGCCAGCAGCTCCCCCGACAGGGGGCATGAAAAACTGTTTTTT. Translated, it gives CASSSPDRGHEKLFF.

The rearrangement uses TRBV27 and TRBJ1-6; D is possibly TRBD1 (6 bases). Trimming took off 4 bases at V and 10 bases at J, with 17 bases between the two ends. The CDR3 loop spans 15 amino acids. The V gene's germline CDR1 is MNHEY and CDR2 SMNVEV (reference sequence). DNA for the CDR3: TGTGCCAGCAGTTATCCCTTACAGGGCCGCTCACCCCTCCACTTT. It translates to CASSYPLQGRSPLHF.

This chain connects TRBV28 to TRBJ2-7; 7 bases are a match to TRBD1. Germline V lookup: CDR1 MDHEN, CDR2 SYDVKM. The CDR3 length is 16 residues. V shed 4 bases and J 4 bases; nucleotides not matched to a gene: 13. The CDR3 spells CASSSPLRTGKYEQYF. CDR3 DNA sequence: TGTGCCAGCAGTTCCCCTTTACGGACAGGCAAATACGAGCAGTACTTC.